These T cell receptor beta chains were read from a single sample in a study of Ad26.COV2.S vaccination and SARS-CoV-2 variants. The protocol was immunoSEQ multiplex PCR, while the TCRdb copy is restricted to in-frame clones and leaves out a portion. The data contain approximately 300,000 clones, around 84% of them singletons. Sequenced here: peripheral blood, sampled in a trial of Ad26.COV2.S vaccine versus placebo. The receptors shown here come from a person aged 18-60 years who received the Ad26.COV2.S COVID-19 vaccine or a placebo. The CDR3 runs from the conserved cysteine through the conserved F or W. Each record gives: J gene, D gene, V gene, CDR3 DNA, CDR3 protein. The D gene is left open where the match is weak.

J: TRBJ2-1; D: NA; V: TRBV7-2; DNA: TGTGCCAGCAGCCCCGGACCCAAATTCGATGAGCAGTTCTTC; CDR3: CASSPGPKFDEQFF
J: TRBJ1-2; D: TRBD1; V: TRBV7-9; DNA: TGTGCCAGCAGCCATACAGGGGCCTATGGCTACACCTTC; CDR3: CASSHTGAYGYTF
J: TRBJ2-1; D: NA; V: TRBV5-1; DNA: TGCGCCAGCAGCTTCCCGGGCAGCTCCTACAATGAGCAGTTCTTC; CDR3: CASSFPGSSYNEQFF
J: TRBJ1-1; D: NA; V: TRBV30; DNA: TGTGCCTTGGGACCTGACACTGAAGCTTTCTTT; CDR3: CALGPDTEAFF
J: TRBJ2-3; D: NA; V: TRBV5-1; DNA: TGCGCCAGCCGCGTGGTCTGGGACGCCATGGATACGCAGTATTTT; CDR3: CASRVVWDAMDTQYF
J: TRBJ1-6; D: NA; V: TRBV19; DNA: TGTGCCAGTAGTATGACCAGGGACCCTCGTAATTCACCCCTCCACTTT; CDR3: CASSMTRDPRNSPLHF
J: TRBJ1-2; D: NA; V: TRBV5-5; DNA: TGTGCCAGCAGCTTGGAGGCAGGGGTCGACTATGGCTACACCTTC; CDR3: CASSLEAGVDYGYTF
J: TRBJ2-1; D: TRBD1; V: TRBV6-1; DNA: TGTGCCAGCAGTGAGCCGACAGGGTACAATGAGCAGTTCTTC; CDR3: CASSEPTGYNEQFF
J: TRBJ2-2; D: NA; V: TRBV9; DNA: TGTGCCAGCAGCGTAGGAGGCTTAACGAACACCGGGGAGCTGTTTTTT; CDR3: CASSVGGLTNTGELFF
J: TRBJ2-2; D: TRBD2; V: TRBV5-1; DNA: TGCGCCAGCAGCTTGCGGGTAGCGGGGTCTCCCGGGGAGCTGTTTTTT; CDR3: CASSLRVAGSPGELFF
J: TRBJ1-2; D: NA; V: TRBV19; DNA: TGTGCCAGTAGTTCCCTCTTCACAGATTTCTATGGCTACACCTTC; CDR3: CASSSLFTDFYGYTF
J: TRBJ2-6; D: TRBD1; V: TRBV11-2; DNA: TGTGCCAGCAGCCCCGGGACAGGGGTGGTTGGGGCCAACGTCCTGACTTTC; CDR3: CASSPGTGVVGANVLTF
J: TRBJ2-5; D: NA; V: TRBV5-1; DNA: TGCGCCAGCAGCTTGGAACGGGGGAGCGCGGAGACCCAGTACTTC; CDR3: CASSLERGSAETQYF
J: TRBJ2-3; D: TRBD1; V: TRBV7-3; DNA: TGTGCCAGCAGCTACTCAGGGGGCGGGGAAGATACGCAGTATTTT; CDR3: CASSYSGGGEDTQYF
J: TRBJ1-1; D: TRBD1; V: TRBV7-8; DNA: TGTGCCAGCAGCATGGGGACAGGGGCAACCATGAACACTGAAGCTTTCTTT; CDR3: CASSMGTGATMNTEAFF